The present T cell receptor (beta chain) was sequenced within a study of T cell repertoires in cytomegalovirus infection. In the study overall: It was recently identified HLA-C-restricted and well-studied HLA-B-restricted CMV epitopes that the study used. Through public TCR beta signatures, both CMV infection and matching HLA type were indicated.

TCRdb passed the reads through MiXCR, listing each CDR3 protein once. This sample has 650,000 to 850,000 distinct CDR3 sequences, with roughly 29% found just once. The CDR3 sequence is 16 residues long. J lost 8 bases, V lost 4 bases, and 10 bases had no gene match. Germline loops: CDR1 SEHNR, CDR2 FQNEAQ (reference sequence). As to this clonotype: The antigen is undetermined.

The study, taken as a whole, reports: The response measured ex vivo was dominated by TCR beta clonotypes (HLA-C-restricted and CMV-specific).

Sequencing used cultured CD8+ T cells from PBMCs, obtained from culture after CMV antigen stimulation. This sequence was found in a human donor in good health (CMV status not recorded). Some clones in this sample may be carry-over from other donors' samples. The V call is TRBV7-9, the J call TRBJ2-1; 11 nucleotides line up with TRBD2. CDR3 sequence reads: CASSSYSGGALDEQFF. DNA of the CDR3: TGTGCCAGCAGCTCTTATAGCGGGGGGGCGTTGGATGAGCAGTTCTTC.